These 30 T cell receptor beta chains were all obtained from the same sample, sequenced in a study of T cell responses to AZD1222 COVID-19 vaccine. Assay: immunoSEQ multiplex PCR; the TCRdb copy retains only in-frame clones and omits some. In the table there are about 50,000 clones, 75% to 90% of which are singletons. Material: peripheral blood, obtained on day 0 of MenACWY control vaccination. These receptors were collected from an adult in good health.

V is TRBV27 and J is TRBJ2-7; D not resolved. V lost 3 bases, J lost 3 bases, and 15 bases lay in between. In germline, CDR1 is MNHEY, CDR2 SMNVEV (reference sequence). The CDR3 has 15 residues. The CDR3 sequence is CASSFWPPRDYEQYF. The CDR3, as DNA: TGTGCCAGCAGTTTCTGGCCCCCAAGGGACTACGAGCAGTACTTC.

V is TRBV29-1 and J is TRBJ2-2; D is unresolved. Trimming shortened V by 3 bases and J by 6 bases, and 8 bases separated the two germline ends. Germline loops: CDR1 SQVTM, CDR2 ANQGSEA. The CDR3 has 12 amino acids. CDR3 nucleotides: TGCAGCGTTGATGTAACGGCCGGGGAGCTGTTTTTT. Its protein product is CSVDVTAGELFF.

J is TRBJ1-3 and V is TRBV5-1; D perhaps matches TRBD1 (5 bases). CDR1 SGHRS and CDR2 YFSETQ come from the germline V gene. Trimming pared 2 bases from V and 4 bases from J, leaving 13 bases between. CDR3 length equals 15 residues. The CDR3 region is CASSLLSGGGNTIYF. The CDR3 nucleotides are TGCGCCAGCAGCTTATTATCGGGGGGAGGAAACACCATATATTTT.

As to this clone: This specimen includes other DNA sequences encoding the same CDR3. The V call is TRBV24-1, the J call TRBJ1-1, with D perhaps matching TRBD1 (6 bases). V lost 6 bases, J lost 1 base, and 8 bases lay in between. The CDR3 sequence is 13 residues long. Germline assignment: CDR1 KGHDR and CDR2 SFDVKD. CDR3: CATSLGGNTEAFF. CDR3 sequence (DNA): TGTGCCACCAGTCTAGGGGGGAACACTGAAGCTTTCTTT.

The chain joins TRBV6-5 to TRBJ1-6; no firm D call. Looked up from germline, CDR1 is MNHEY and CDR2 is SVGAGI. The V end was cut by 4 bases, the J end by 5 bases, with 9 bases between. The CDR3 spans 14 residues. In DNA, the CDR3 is TGTGCCAGCAGTTCTGGCCGTGATAATTCACCCCTCCACTTT. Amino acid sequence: CASSSGRDNSPLHF.

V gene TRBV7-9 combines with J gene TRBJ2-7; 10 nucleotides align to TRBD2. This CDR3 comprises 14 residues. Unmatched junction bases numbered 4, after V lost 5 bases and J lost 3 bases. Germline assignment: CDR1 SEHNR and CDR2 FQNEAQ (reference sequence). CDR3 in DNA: TGTGCCAGCAGCCAAACTAGCGGGAACTACGAGCAGTACTTC. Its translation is CASSQTSGNYEQYF.

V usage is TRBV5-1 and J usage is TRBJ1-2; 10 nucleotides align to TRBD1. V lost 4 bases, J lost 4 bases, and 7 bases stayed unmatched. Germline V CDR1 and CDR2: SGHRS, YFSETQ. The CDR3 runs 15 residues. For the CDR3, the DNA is TGCGCCAGCAGCGACAGGGGGCGCCTCGGCTATGGCTACACCTTC. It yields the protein CASSDRGRLGYGYTF.

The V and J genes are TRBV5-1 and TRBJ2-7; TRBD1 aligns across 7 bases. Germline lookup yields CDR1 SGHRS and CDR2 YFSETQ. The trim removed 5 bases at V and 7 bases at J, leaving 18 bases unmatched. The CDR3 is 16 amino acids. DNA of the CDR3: TGCGCCAGCAGTAAAAACAGGGGAATGGGTTCGGGGGAGCAGTACTTC. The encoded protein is CASSKNRGMGSGEQYF. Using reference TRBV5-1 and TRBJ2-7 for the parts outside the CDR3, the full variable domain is KAGVTQTPRYLIKTRGQQVTLSCSPISGHRSVSWYQQTPGQGLQFLFEYFSETQRNKGNFPGRFSGRQFSNSRSEMNVSTLELGDSALYLCASSKNRGMGSGEQYFGPGTRLTVT.

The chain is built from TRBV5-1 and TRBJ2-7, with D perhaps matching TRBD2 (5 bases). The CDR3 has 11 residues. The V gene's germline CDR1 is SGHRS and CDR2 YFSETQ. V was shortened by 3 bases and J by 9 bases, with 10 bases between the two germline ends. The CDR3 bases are TGCGCCAGCAGCTCGGGATCTACGCAGTACTTC. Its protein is CASSSGSTQYF. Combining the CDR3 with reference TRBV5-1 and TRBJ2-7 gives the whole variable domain KAGVTQTPRYLIKTRGQQVTLSCSPISGHRSVSWYQQTPGQGLQFLFEYFSETQRNKGNFPGRFSGRQFSNSRSEMNVSTLELGDSALYLCASSSGSTQYFGPGTRLTVT.

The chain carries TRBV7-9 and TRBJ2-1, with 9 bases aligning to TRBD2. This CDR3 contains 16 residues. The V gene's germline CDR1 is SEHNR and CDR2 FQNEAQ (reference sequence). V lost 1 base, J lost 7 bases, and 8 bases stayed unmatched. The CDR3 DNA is TGTGCCAGCAGCTTAGAAGTTGGACTAGCGCTTAATGAGCAGTTCTTC. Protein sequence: CASSLEVGLALNEQFF.

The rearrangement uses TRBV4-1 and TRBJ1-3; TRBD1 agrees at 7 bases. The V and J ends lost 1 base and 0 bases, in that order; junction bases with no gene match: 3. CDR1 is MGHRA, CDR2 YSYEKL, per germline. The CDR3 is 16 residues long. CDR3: CASSQVQGPSGNTIYF. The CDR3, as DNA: TGCGCCAGCAGCCAAGTACAGGGGCCCTCTGGAAACACCATATATTTT.

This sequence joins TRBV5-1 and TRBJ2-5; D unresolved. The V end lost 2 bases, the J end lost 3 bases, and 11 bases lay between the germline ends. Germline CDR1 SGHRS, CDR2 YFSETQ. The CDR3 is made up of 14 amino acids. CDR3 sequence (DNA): TGCGCCAGCAGCTTAGGGATTTCAGAAGAGACCCAGTACTTC. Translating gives CASSLGISEETQYF.

The CDR3 DNA follows: TGTGCCAGCAGCACCCCGAGCTCACTAGCGGGAGATACAGATACGCAGTATTTT. Its translation is CASSTPSSLAGDTDTQYF. The chain is built from TRBV28 and TRBJ2-3; TRBD2 aligns across 11 bases. The CDR3 has 18 residues. Germline V lookup: CDR1 MDHEN, CDR2 SYDVKM. V was pared by 6 bases and J by 3 bases, with 14 bases of the junction left unmatched.

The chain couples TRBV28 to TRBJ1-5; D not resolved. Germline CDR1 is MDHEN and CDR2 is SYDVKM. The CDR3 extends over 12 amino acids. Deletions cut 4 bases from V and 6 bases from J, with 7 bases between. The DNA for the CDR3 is TGTGCCAGCAGTTCCGGGTTTCAGCCCCAGCATTTT. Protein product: CASSSGFQPQHF.

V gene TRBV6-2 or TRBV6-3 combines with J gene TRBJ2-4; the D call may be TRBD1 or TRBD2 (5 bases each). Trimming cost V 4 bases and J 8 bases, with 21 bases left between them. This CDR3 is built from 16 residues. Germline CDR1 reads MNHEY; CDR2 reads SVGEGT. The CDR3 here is CASSLSGTPGVDIQYF. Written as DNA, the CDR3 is TGTGCCAGCAGTTTGTCCGGGACCCCCGGTGTAGACATTCAGTACTTC.

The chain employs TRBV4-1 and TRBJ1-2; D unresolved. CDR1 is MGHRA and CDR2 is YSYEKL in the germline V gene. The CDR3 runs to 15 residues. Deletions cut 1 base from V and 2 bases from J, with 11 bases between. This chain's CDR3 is CASSQALQRNYGYTF. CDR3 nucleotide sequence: TGCGCCAGCAGCCAAGCCCTACAGCGAAACTATGGCTACACCTTC.

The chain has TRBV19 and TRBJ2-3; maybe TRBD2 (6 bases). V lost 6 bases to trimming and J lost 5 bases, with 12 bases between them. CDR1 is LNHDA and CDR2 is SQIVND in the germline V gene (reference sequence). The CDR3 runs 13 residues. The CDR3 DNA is TGTGCCAGTAGCGGGGGAGGTATAGATACGCAGTATTTT. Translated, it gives CASSGGGIDTQYF.

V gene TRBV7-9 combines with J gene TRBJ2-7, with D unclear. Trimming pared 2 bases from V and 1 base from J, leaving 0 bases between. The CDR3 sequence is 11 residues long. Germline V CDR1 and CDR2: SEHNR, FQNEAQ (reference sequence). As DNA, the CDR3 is TGTGCCAGCAGCTTATCCTACGAGCAGTACTTC. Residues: CASSLSYEQYF.

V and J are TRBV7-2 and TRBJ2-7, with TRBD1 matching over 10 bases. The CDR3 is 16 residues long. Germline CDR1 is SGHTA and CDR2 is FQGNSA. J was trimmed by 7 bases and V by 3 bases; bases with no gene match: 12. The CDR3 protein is CASSLDPGQGVGEQYF. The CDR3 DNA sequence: TGTGCCAGCAGCTTGGACCCTGGACAGGGGGTAGGGGAGCAGTACTTC.

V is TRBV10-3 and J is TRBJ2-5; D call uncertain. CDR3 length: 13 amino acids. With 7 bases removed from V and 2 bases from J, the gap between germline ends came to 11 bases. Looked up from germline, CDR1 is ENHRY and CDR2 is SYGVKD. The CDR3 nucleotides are TGTGCCATCAATACAGAACCGCAAGAGACCCAGTACTTC. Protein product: CAINTEPQETQYF.

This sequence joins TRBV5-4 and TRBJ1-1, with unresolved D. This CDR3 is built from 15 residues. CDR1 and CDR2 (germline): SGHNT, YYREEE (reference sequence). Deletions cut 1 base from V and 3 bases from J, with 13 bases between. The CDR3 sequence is CASSLYSGSHTEAFF. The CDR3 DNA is TGTGCCAGCAGCTTGTATTCGGGGAGCCACACTGAAGCTTTCTTT.

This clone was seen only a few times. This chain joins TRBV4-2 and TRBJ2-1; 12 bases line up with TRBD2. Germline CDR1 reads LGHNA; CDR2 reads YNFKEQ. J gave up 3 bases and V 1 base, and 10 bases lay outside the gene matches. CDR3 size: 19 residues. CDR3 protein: CASSQGGVTSGSDYNEQFF. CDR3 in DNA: TGTGCCAGCAGCCAAGGGGGGGTGACTAGCGGGAGTGACTACAATGAGCAGTTCTTC.

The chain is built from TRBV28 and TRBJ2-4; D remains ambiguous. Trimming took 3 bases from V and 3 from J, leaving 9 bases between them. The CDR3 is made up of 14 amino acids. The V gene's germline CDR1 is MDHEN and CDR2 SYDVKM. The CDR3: CASSFCDNKNIQYF. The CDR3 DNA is TGTGCCAGCAGTTTTTGCGACAACAAAAACATTCAGTACTTC.

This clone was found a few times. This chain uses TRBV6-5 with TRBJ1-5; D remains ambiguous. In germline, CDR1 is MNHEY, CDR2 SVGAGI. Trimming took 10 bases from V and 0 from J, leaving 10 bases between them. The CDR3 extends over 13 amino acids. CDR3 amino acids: CATLGNSNQPQHF. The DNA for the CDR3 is TGTGCCACCTTAGGGAATAGCAATCAGCCCCAGCATTTT.

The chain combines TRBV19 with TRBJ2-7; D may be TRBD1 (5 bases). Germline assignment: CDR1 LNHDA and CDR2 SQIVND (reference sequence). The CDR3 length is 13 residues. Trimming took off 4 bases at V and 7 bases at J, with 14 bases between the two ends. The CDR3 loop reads CASSTGRSTEQYF. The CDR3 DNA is TGTGCCAGTAGTACAGGGCGGTCTACTGAGCAGTACTTC.

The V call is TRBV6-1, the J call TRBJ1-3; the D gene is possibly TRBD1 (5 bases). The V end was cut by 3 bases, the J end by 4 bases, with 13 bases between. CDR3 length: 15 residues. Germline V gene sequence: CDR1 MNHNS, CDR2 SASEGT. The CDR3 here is CASSEPGTWGNTIYF. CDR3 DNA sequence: TGTGCCAGCAGTGAGCCGGGGACCTGGGGAAACACCATATATTTT.

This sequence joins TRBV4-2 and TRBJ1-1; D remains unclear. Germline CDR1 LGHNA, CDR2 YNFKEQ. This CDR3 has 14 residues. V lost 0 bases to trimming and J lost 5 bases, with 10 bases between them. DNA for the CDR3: TGTGCCAGCAGCCAAGATCGGGGAAGAACTGAAGCTTTCTTT. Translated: CASSQDRGRTEAFF.

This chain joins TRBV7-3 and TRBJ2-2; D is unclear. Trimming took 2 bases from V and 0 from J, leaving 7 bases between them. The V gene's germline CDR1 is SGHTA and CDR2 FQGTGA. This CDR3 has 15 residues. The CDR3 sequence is CASSLQDANTGELFF. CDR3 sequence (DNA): TGTGCCAGCAGCTTACAGGACGCGAACACCGGGGAGCTGTTTTTT. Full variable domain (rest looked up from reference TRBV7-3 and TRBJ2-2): GAGVSQTPSNKVTEKGKYVELRCDPISGHTALYWYRQSLGQGPEFLIYFQGTGAADDSGLPNDRFFAVRPEGSVSTLKIQRTERGDSAVYLCASSLQDANTGELFFGEGSRLTVL.

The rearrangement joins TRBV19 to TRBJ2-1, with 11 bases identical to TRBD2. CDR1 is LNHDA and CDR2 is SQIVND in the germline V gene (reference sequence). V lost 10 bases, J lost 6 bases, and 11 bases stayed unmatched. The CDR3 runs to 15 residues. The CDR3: CATHGRLAGTNEQFF. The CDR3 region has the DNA TGTGCCACCCACGGTCGACTAGCGGGGACCAATGAGCAGTTCTTC.

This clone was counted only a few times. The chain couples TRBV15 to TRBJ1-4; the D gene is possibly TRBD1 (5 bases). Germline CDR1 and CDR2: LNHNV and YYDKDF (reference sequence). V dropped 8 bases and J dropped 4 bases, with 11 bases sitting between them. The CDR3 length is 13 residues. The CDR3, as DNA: TGTGCCACCTCGAGGGGCAGTAATGAAAAACTGTTTTTT. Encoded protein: CATSRGSNEKLFF.